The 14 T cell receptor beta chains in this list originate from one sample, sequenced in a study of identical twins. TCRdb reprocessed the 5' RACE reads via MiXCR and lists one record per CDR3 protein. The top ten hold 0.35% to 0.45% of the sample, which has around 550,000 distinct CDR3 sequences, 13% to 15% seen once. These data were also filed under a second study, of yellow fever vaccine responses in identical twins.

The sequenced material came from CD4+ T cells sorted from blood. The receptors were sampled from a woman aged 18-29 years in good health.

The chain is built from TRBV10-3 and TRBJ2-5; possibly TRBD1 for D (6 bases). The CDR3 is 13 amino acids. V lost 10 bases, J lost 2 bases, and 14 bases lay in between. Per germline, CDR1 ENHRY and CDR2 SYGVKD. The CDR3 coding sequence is TGTGCCACCGCAACAGGGACGCAAGAGACCCAGTACTTC. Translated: CATATGTQETQYF.

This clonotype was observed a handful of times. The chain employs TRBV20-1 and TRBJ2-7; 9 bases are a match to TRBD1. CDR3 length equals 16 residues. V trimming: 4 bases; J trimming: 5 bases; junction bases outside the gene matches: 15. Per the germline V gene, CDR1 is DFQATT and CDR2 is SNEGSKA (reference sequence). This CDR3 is CSAIFPQGQGMNEQYF. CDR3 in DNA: TGCAGTGCTATTTTTCCCCAGGGACAGGGTATGAACGAGCAGTACTTC.

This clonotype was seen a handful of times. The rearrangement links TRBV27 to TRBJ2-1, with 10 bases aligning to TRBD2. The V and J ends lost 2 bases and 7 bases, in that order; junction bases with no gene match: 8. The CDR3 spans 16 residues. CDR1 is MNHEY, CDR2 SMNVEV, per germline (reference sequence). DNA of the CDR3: TGTGCCAGCAGTTTAAGCGGGAGGGCCGATGAGAATGAGCAGTTCTTC. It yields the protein CASSLSGRADENEQFF.

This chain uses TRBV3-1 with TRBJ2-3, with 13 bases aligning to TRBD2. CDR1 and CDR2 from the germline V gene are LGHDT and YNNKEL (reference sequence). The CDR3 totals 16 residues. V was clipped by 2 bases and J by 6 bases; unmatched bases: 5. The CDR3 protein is CASSQLGLAGADTQYF. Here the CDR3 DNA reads TGTGCCAGCAGCCAACTCGGACTAGCGGGGGCCGATACGCAGTATTTT.

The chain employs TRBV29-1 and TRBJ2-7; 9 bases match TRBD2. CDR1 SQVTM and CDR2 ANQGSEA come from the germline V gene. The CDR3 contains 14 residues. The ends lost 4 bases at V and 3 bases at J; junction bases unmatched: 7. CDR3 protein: CSVVRLAENYEQYF. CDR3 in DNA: TGCAGCGTTGTTCGACTAGCGGAGAACTACGAGCAGTACTTC.

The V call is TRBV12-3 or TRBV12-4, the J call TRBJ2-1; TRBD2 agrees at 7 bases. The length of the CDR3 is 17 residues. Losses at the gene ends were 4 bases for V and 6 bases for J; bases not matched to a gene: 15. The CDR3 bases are TGTGCCAGCAGTTCCCTCTTTCCTAGCGGTTATGCCAATGAGCAGTTCTTC. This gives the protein CASSSLFPSGYANEQFF.

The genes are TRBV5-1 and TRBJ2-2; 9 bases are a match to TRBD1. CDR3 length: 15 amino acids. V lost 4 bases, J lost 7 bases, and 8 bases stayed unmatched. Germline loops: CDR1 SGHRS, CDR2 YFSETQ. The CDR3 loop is CASSPGTGFSGELFF. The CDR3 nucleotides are TGCGCCAGCAGCCCCGGGACAGGGTTCAGCGGGGAGCTGTTTTTT.

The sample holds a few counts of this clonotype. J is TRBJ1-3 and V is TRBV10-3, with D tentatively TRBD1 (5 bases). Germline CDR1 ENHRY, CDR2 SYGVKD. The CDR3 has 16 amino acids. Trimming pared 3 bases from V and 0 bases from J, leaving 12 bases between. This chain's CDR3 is CAISDHDRPSGNTIYF. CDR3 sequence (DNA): TGTGCCATCAGTGATCATGACAGACCCTCTGGAAACACCATATATTTT.

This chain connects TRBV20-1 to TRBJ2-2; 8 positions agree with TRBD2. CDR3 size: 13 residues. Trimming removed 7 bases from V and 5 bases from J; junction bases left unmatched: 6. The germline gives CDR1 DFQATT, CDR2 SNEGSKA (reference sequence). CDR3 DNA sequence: TGCAGTGTTCGGGAGGGCACAACCGGGGAGCTGTTTTTT. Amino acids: CSVREGTTGELFF.

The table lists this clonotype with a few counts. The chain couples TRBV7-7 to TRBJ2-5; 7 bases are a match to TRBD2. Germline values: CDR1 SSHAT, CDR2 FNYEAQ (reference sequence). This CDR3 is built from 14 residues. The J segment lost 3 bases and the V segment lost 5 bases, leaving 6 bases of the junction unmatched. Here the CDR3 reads CASSITLAEETQYF. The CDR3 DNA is TGTGCCAGCAGCATTACCCTAGCGGAAGAGACCCAGTACTTC.

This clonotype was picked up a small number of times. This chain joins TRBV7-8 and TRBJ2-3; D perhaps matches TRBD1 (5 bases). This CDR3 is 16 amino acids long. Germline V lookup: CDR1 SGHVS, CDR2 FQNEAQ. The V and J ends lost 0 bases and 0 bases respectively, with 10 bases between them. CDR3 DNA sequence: TGTGCCAGCAGCTTAGCGCTTAGGGGTAGCACAGATACGCAGTATTTT. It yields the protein CASSLALRGSTDTQYF.

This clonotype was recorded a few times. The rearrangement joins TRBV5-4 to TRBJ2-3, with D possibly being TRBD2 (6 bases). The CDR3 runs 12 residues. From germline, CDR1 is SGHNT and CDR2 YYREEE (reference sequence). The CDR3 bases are TGTGCTTCCGGAGGGTGGGGGGATACGCAGTATTTT. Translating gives CASGGWGDTQYF.

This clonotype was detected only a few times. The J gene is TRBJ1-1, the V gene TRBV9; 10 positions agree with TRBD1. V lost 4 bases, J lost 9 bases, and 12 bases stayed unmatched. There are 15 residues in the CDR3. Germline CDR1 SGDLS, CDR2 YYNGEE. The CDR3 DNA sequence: TGTGCCAGCAGCTCCATCCCCGGGACAGGGGCCCAAGCTTTCTTT. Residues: CASSSIPGTGAQAFF.

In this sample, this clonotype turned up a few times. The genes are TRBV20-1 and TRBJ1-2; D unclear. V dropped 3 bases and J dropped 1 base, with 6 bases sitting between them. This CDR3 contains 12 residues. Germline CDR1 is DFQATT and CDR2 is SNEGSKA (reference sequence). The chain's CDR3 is CSARESNYGYTF. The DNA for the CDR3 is TGCAGTGCTAGGGAAAGTAACTATGGCTACACCTTC.